These T cell receptor beta chains were read from a single sample in a study of cytomegalovirus exposure and HLA in healthy donors. Data came from immunoSEQ multiplex PCR; TCRdb stores just in-frame clones and leaves some out. The sample consists of about 170,000 clones, approximately 71% of them appearing once. The sample consisted of PBMCs. The receptor set was obtained from a girl aged 5-17 years in good health and CMV-seronegative. CDR3s include the opening cysteine and the closing phenylalanine or tryptophan. The D gene is left open where the match is weak. Clone size appears in some rows only: once, few, many, or a class for an expanded clone.

V	length	size	J	D	CDR3	DNA
TRBV7-8	12	few	TRBJ1-1	NA	CASSRGRTEAFF	TGTGCCAGCAGTCGAGGGAGGACTGAAGCTTTCTTT
TRBV9	16	NA	TRBJ2-1	TRBD1	CASSAGQGAVYNEQFF	TGTGCCAGCAGCGCCGGACAGGGGGCGGTCTACAATGAGCAGTTCTTC
TRBV7-9	15	NA	TRBJ2-1	TRBD2	CASSKVQLADNEQFF	TGTGCCAGCAGCAAAGTACAACTAGCGGACAATGAGCAGTTCTTC
TRBV9	15	few	TRBJ1-1	NA	CASSPGSPGDTEAFF	TGTGCCAGCAGCCCGGGGTCCCCGGGGGATACTGAAGCTTTCTTT
TRBV6-1	13	NA	TRBJ1-2	TRBD1	CASTWTGDYGYTF	TGTGCCAGCACCTGGACAGGAGACTATGGCTACACCTTC
TRBV11-2	18	NA	TRBJ2-2	NA	CASSLDHGRVANTGELFF	TGTGCCAGCAGCTTAGATCACGGCAGGGTAGCGAACACCGGGGAGCTGTTTTTT
TRBV7-3	14	few	TRBJ1-1	TRBD1	CASSFDRDHTEAFF	TGTGCCAGCAGCTTCGACAGGGATCACACTGAAGCTTTCTTT
TRBV5-1	13	NA	TRBJ1-2	NA	CASSFDPKGGYTF	TGCGCCAGCAGCTTTGACCCGAAGGGGGGCTACACCTTC
TRBV15	15	few	TRBJ1-1	NA	CATSRDRGRIAEAFF	TGTGCCACCAGCAGAGACCGGGGTAGGATCGCTGAAGCTTTCTTT
TRBV7-9	14	NA	TRBJ1-2	TRBD1	CANQSPGQGYGYTF	TGTGCCAACCAAAGTCCCGGACAGGGGTATGGCTACACCTTC
TRBV19	15	NA	TRBJ2-1	NA	CASSTRWTVSNEQFF	TGTGCCAGTAGTACCCGATGGACAGTGTCCAATGAGCAGTTCTTC
TRBV29-1	12	NA	TRBJ2-2	TRBD1	CSVVDRAGELFF	TGCAGCGTAGTTGACAGGGCCGGGGAGCTGTTTTTT
TRBV6-5	14	NA	TRBJ1-1	NA	CASSRDIELTEAFF	TGTGCCAGCAGCCGGGACATAGAATTGACTGAAGCTTTCTTT
TRBV6-1	14	NA	TRBJ2-2	NA	CASRGRLNTGELFF	TGTGCCAGCAGGGGCAGGCTGAACACCGGGGAGCTGTTTTTT
TRBV28	12	NA	TRBJ2-7	NA	CASSQQGREQYF	TGTGCCAGCTCTCAACAAGGGAGAGAGCAGTACTTC
TRBV13	13	NA	TRBJ2-5	NA	CASSSYGGETQYF	TGTGCCAGCAGCTCCTATGGAGGGGAGACCCAGTACTTC
TRBV5-4	15	NA	TRBJ2-7	NA	CASSSRNRANYEQYF	TGTGCCAGCAGCTCCCGCAACAGGGCGAACTACGAGCAGTACTTC
TRBV5-6	14	few	TRBJ1-1	NA	CASSMAPGNTEAFF	TGTGCCAGCAGCATGGCCCCGGGAAACACTGAAGCTTTCTTT
TRBV7-7	15	NA	TRBJ2-5	NA	CASSQIGGTQETQYF	TGTGCCAGCAGCCAGATCGGAGGGACGCAAGAGACCCAGTACTTC
TRBV6-1	14	NA	TRBJ1-1	NA	CASSEFGGRTEAFF	TGTGCCAGCAGTGAATTCGGGGGGCGTACTGAAGCTTTCTTT
TRBV30	14	few	TRBJ2-7	NA	CAASDRFDLDEQYF	TGTGCCGCCTCGGACAGATTCGACCTCGACGAGCAGTACTTC
TRBV29-1	15	once	TRBJ1-2	NA	CSVEDYGGAWYGYTF	TGCAGCGTTGAAGATTATGGGGGGGCTTGGTATGGCTACACCTTC
TRBV28	13	NA	TRBJ1-5	NA	CASSFQGSQPQHF	TGTGCCAGCAGTTTTCAGGGTTCCCAGCCCCAGCATTTT
TRBV5-8	15	NA	TRBJ1-1	NA	CASSELVEMNTEAFF	TGTGCCAGCAGCGAGTTGGTGGAGATGAACACTGAAGCTTTCTTT
TRBV6-4	15	NA	TRBJ2-3	TRBD2	CASSDSGGSTDTQYF	TGTGCCAGCAGTGACAGCGGGGGAAGCACAGATACGCAGTATTTT
TRBV6-5	16	NA	TRBJ2-5	TRBD2	CASSYSITSGEETQYF	TGTGCCAGCAGTTACTCAATCACTAGCGGAGAAGAGACCCAGTACTTC
TRBV7-2	16	once	TRBJ2-3	NA	CASSLPRLDLTDTQYF	TGTGCCAGCAGCCTCCCCCGACTCGACCTCACAGATACGCAGTATTTT
TRBV6-6	15	few	TRBJ1-1	NA	CASQSGKRVNAEAFF	TGTGCCAGCCAAAGTGGCAAACGGGTGAACGCTGAAGCTTTCTTT
TRBV19	14	NA	TRBJ1-1	NA	CASSPWTREEKAFF	TGTGCCAGTAGTCCATGGACCCGGGAGGAAAAAGCTTTCTTT
TRBV25-1	15	NA	TRBJ2-7	TRBD1	CASSESGTGAYEQYF	TGTGCCAGCAGTGAGTCCGGGACAGGGGCCTACGAGCAGTACTTC
TRBV5-1	16	NA	TRBJ2-2	TRBD1	CASSPPGTGNTGELFF	TGCGCCAGCAGCCCACCCGGGACAGGGAACACCGGGGAGCTGTTTTTT
TRBV25-1	13	NA	TRBJ1-2	NA	CASSEPGYVGYTF	TGTGCCAGCAGTGAGCCAGGCTATGTTGGCTACACCTTC
TRBV7-3	15	NA	TRBJ2-5	TRBD2	CASSLGLAGGETQYF	TGTGCCAGCAGCCTCGGACTAGCGGGGGGAGAGACCCAGTACTTC